This T cell receptor beta chain stems from a study of cytomegalovirus exposure and HLA in healthy donors. The wider study: Of all 370 or so donors who were genotyped, about 84% belonged to the Caucasian-associated ancestry cluster.

This CDR3 comprises 15 residues. V was pared by 0 bases and J by 2 bases, with 10 bases between. Germline CDR1 MNHEY, CDR2 SVGAGI. The study ran its PCR with 60 Vbeta and 13 Jbeta primers. Assay used: immunoSEQ multiplex PCR; TCRdb lists only in-frame clones, some missing. The table records 130,000 to 150,000 clones, 80% of them present only once. This TCR came from a male donor in good health and CMV-seronegative. Sequencing was carried out using PBMCs. V usage is TRBV6-5 and J usage is TRBJ2-5; D gene unclear. Here the CDR3 DNA reads TGTGCCAGCAGTTACTCCTATGAGCGACAAGAGACCCAGTACTTC. It codes for CASSYSYERQETQYF.